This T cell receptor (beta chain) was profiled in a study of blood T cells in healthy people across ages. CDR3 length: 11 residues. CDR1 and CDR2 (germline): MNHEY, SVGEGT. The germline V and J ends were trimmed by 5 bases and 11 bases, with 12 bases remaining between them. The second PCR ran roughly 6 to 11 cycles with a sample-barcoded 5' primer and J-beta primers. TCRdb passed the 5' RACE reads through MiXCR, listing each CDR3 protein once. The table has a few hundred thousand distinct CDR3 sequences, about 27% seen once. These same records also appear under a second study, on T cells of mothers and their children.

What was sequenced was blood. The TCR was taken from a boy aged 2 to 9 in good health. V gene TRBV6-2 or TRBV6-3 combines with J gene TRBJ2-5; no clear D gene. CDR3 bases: TGTGCCAGCAGTGAACCGGGTGAGCAGTACTTC. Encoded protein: CASSEPGEQYF.